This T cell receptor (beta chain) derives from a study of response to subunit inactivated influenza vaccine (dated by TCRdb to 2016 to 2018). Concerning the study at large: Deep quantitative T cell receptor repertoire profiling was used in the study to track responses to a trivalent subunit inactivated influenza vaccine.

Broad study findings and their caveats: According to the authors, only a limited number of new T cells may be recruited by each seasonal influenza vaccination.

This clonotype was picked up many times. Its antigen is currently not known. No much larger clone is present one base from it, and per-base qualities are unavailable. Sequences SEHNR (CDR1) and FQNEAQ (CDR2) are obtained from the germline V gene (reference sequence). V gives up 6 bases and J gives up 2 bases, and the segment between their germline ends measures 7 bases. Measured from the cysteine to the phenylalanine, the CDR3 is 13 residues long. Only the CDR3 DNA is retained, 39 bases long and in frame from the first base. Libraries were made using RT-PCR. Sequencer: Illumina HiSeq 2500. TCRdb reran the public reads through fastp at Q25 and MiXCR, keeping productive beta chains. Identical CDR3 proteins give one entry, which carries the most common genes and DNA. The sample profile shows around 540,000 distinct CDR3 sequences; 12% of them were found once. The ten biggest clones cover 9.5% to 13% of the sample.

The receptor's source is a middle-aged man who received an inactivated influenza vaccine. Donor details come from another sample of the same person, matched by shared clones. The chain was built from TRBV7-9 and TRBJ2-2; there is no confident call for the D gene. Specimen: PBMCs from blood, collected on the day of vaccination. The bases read TGTGCCAGCAGTTTATTCAACACCGGGGAGCTGTTTTTT. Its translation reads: CASSLFNTGELFF.